These 27 T cell receptor beta chains share one sample of origin, sequenced in a study of patients and donors after allogeneic stem cell transplantation. Using its own MiXCR run on the RT-PCR reads, TCRdb lists one record per CDR3 protein. Of roughly 180,000 distinct CDR3 sequences listed, approximately 41% are singletons. Sequences were obtained from blood, either unsorted or a sorted T cell fraction (not recorded which). The receptors derive from a human donor who was either an allogeneic HSCT recipient or a stem cell or donor lymphocyte infusion donor (not recorded which). It is not recorded whose cells these are; they may come from a transplant donor.

This clonotype showed up just a few times. V is TRBV5-8 and J is TRBJ1-5; no clear D gene. Germline CDR1 SGHTS, CDR2 YDEGEE. The V and J ends lost 0 bases and 4 bases respectively, with 8 bases between them. The CDR3 spans 14 residues. CDR3 protein: CASSLEVGNQPQHF. In nucleotides, the CDR3 is TGTGCCAGCAGCTTGGAGGTAGGAAATCAGCCCCAGCATTTT.

In its sample, this clonotype was seen a few times. This chain joins TRBV6-2 or TRBV6-3 and TRBJ1-5, with TRBD1 as a possible D gene (6 bases). V lost 4 bases, J lost 5 bases, and 15 bases lay in between. The CDR3 totals 15 residues. In germline, CDR1 is MNHEY, CDR2 SVGEGT. The CDR3 here is CASSSYGQPDQPQHF. As DNA, the CDR3 is TGTGCCAGCAGTTCCTATGGACAGCCGGATCAGCCCCAGCATTTT.

V usage is TRBV5-1 and J usage is TRBJ2-3, with D hard to call. V was cut by 7 bases and J by 0 bases, with 12 bases left in between. Germline values: CDR1 SGHRS, CDR2 YFSETQ. CDR3 length: 14 amino acids. As DNA, the CDR3 is TGCGCCAGCGTACCGCTTCAAAGCACAGATACGCAGTATTTT. It is translated as CASVPLQSTDTQYF.

The chain uses TRBV7-9 and TRBJ1-1; 7 bases line up with TRBD1. CDR1 SEHNR and CDR2 FQNEAQ come from the germline V gene (reference sequence). CDR3 length: 16 residues. After removal of 0 bases from V and 0 bases from J, the junction contained 4 bases not matched to a gene. The CDR3 protein is CASSLAGTDLNTEAFF. The CDR3 nucleotides read TGTGCCAGCAGCTTAGCGGGGACAGATTTGAACACTGAAGCTTTCTTT.

This chain links TRBV9 with TRBJ2-3; TRBD2 matches 8 bases. The CDR3 totals 15 residues. Germline V lookup: CDR1 SGDLS, CDR2 YYNGEE. The ends lost 4 bases at V and 2 bases at J; junction bases unmatched: 6. This CDR3 is CASSRAGDATDTQYF. As DNA, the CDR3 is TGTGCCAGCAGCAGAGCGGGAGATGCCACAGATACGCAGTATTTT.

This clonotype turned up a few times. The chain combines TRBV6-6 with TRBJ1-5; 7 bases agree with TRBD1. V gave up 2 bases and J gave up 4 bases; unmatched junction bases: 2. From germline, CDR1 is MNHNY and CDR2 SVGAGI (reference sequence). The CDR3 loop spans 14 amino acids. CDR3 residues: CASSYDRENQPQHF. In nucleotides, the CDR3 is TGTGCCAGCAGTTACGACAGGGAGAATCAGCCCCAGCATTTT.

The chain links TRBV29-1 to TRBJ2-3; TRBD1 matches 9 bases. V was pared by 6 bases and J by 5 bases, with 9 bases of the junction left unmatched. CDR3 length: 14 residues. Germline lookup yields CDR1 SQVTM and CDR2 ANQGSEA. CDR3 amino acids: CSVERTGAVDTQYF. Here the CDR3 DNA reads TGCAGCGTAGAAAGGACAGGGGCGGTAGATACGCAGTATTTT.

The V call is TRBV6-5, the J call TRBJ1-1; TRBD1 matches 7 bases. Germline CDR1 reads MNHEY; CDR2 reads SVGAGI. The trim removed 6 bases at V and 11 bases at J, leaving 6 bases unmatched. This CDR3 has 11 amino acids. The CDR3 sequence is CASREGAKAFF. The CDR3 coding sequence is TGTGCCAGCAGAGAGGGGGCGAAGGCTTTCTTT.

The chain links TRBV29-1 to TRBJ2-7; 10 bases fit TRBD2. V lost 1 base to trimming and J lost 2 bases; unmatched junction nucleotides: 8. CDR1 SQVTM and CDR2 ANQGSEA come from the germline V gene. This CDR3 is built from 16 residues. CDR3 protein: CSVEGVASGGTYEQYF. CDR3 coding DNA: TGCAGCGTTGAAGGAGTCGCTAGCGGGGGAACCTACGAGCAGTACTTC.

This clonotype came up a few times. V gene TRBV6-4 combines with J gene TRBJ1-5, with no clear D. V was pared by 4 bases and J by 7 bases, with 11 bases between. This CDR3 spans 13 amino acids. CDR1 is MRHNA and CDR2 is SNTAGT in the germline V gene. DNA of the CDR3: TGTGCCAGCAGTGTAGGGTCGGGGCAGCCCCAGCATTTT. Translated, it gives CASSVGSGQPQHF.

The J gene is TRBJ2-3, the V gene TRBV5-5; D gene unclear. V gave up 0 bases and J gave up 6 bases, with 5 bases separating them. The CDR3 has 12 residues. The V gene's germline CDR1 is SGHKS and CDR2 YYEKEE (reference sequence). CDR3 residues: CASSLGLDTQYF. The CDR3 DNA is TGTGCCAGCAGCTTGGGGCTTGATACGCAGTATTTT.

This clonotype was seen a few times. The chain is built from TRBV13 and TRBJ2-1; D might be TRBD1 or TRBD2, each matching 6 bases. The CDR3 is made up of 16 amino acids. V was clipped by 5 bases and J by 2 bases, with 16 bases between them. The germline V gene encodes CDR1 PRHDT and CDR2 FYEKMQ (reference sequence). The CDR3 here is CASSPPPGGPYNEQFF. CDR3 coding DNA: TGTGCCAGCAGCCCACCTCCTGGGGGGCCCTACAATGAGCAGTTCTTC.

This clonotype appeared once. This chain uses TRBV12-3 or TRBV12-4 with TRBJ2-1; 7 nucleotides agree with TRBD2. The CDR3 length is 12 residues. Trimming removed 6 bases from V and 15 bases from J; junction bases left unmatched: 11. Here the CDR3 DNA reads TGTGCCAGCAGACTCAGTCGGACTAGTTTGTTCTTC. It codes for CASRLSRTSLFF.

The chain recombines TRBV12-3 or TRBV12-4 with TRBJ1-1, with D possibly being TRBD1 (5 bases). V gave up 6 bases and J gave up 5 bases, with 16 bases separating them. The CDR3 runs 14 residues. Here the CDR3 reads CASSIGGAGTEAFF. The CDR3, as DNA: TGTGCCAGCAGCATTGGAGGGGCGGGAACTGAAGCTTTCTTT.

This chain connects TRBV4-3 to TRBJ1-3; D call uncertain. The CDR3 has 16 residues. Trimming pared 0 bases from V and 0 bases from J, leaving 9 bases between. From germline, CDR1 is LGHNA and CDR2 YSLEER. The CDR3 protein is CASSQDLKSSGNTIYF. The CDR3 nucleotides read TGCGCCAGCAGCCAAGATCTCAAGAGCTCTGGAAACACCATATATTTT.

This chain connects TRBV14 to TRBJ1-2, with unresolved D. Looked up from germline, CDR1 is SGHDN and CDR2 is FVKESK. CDR3 length: 16 amino acids. V was trimmed by 0 bases and J by 3 bases, leaving 14 bases between them. The CDR3 coding sequence is TGTGCCAGCAGCCAAGATCTGGTGCCTCTGGACTATGGCTACACCTTC. Translating gives CASSQDLVPLDYGYTF.

This clonotype has more than one count but fewer than ten. This chain uses TRBV7-2 with TRBJ2-1, with no clear D. Germline lookup yields CDR1 SGHTA and CDR2 FQGNSA. V lost 0 bases and J lost 0, with 6 bases in between. There are 15 residues in the CDR3. Here the CDR3 reads CASSLAPNSYNEQFF. The CDR3 DNA sequence: TGTGCCAGCAGCTTAGCCCCGAACTCCTACAATGAGCAGTTCTTC.

This clonotype was counted between two and nine times. The V gene is TRBV2, the J gene TRBJ2-2; the D is unclear. The germline V gene encodes CDR1 SNHLY and CDR2 FYNNEI. The CDR3 has 11 residues. Trimming removed 4 bases at V and 5 bases at J, with 2 bases between. The DNA for the CDR3 is TGTGCCAGCAGTGGAACCGGGGAGCTGTTTTTT. It specifies CASSGTGELFF.

The count of this clonotype is one. The V and J genes are TRBV4-1 and TRBJ2-5; 7 bases fit TRBD2. After removal of 0 bases from V and 4 bases from J, the junction contained 5 bases not matched to a gene. Germline V gives CDR1 MGHRA, CDR2 YSYEKL. The CDR3 has 15 amino acids. CDR3 protein: CASSQEAGRAETQYF. In DNA form, the CDR3 reads TGCGCCAGCAGCCAAGAAGCGGGAAGGGCAGAGACCCAGTACTTC.

The chain recombines TRBV6-5 with TRBJ2-5, with D maybe TRBD2 (6 bases). The CDR3 runs 14 residues. Looked up from germline, CDR1 is MNHEY and CDR2 is SVGAGI. V gave up 6 bases and J gave up 5 bases, with 16 bases separating them. The CDR3 DNA is TGTGCCAGCAGCACTATTGGAGGGGACGAGACCCAGTACTTC. Its translation: CASSTIGGDETQYF.

This clonotype was observed a few times. V is TRBV5-1 and J is TRBJ2-3; 7 bases are a match to TRBD2. The CDR3 length is 16 residues. V shed 0 bases, J shed 0 bases, and the junction held 4 bases outside the gene matches. Per germline, CDR1 SGHRS and CDR2 YFSETQ. CDR3 protein: CASSLDAGVSTDTQYF. CDR3 bases: TGCGCCAGCAGCTTGGATGCGGGAGTGAGCACAGATACGCAGTATTTT.

CDR3 nucleotides: TGCGCCAGCAGCTCCCGGACAGGCGCCGGGGAGCTGTTTTTT. This sequence encodes CASSSRTGAGELFF. This chain connects TRBV5-1 to TRBJ2-2; TRBD1 aligns across 7 bases. Germline assignment: CDR1 SGHRS and CDR2 YFSETQ. V was clipped by 3 bases and J by 6 bases; unmatched bases: 5. This CDR3 contains 14 residues.

The genes are TRBV28 and TRBJ2-7, with 9 bases lining up with TRBD2. The CDR3 length is 15 residues. Per the germline V gene, CDR1 is MDHEN and CDR2 is SYDVKM. The V and J ends lost 1 base and 3 bases, in that order; junction bases with no gene match: 4. For the CDR3, the DNA is TGTGCCAGCAGTTTATCGGCTAGCGGGAACTACGAGCAGTACTTC. This sequence encodes CASSLSASGNYEQYF.

This clonotype was observed a few times. The V call is TRBV28, the J call TRBJ1-2; 7 bases are a match to TRBD1. Germline V gene data show CDR1 as MDHEN and CDR2 as SYDVKM. The J segment lost 4 bases and the V segment lost 2 bases, leaving 7 bases of the junction unmatched. The CDR3 is 15 residues long. The CDR3 DNA reads TGTGCCAGCAGTTTAAGTGGACAGGCCCTCTATGGCTACACCTTC. Residues: CASSLSGQALYGYTF.

V usage is TRBV5-6 and J usage is TRBJ1-5; 9 nucleotides line up with TRBD1. Germline assignment: CDR1 SGHDT and CDR2 YYEEEE. Germline trimming cut 1 base from V and 0 bases from J; bases unmatched to any gene: 8. The CDR3 is 18 residues long. The CDR3 nucleotides are TGTGCCAGCAGCTTGTATCGGACAGGGGTGGGTAGCAATCAGCCCCAGCATTTT. Protein product: CASSLYRTGVGSNQPQHF.

This rearrangement joins TRBV6-2 or TRBV6-3 to TRBJ1-5; D ambiguous. V was pared by 4 bases and J by 2 bases, with 12 bases between. Per germline, CDR1 MNHEY and CDR2 SVGEGT. CDR3 length: 15 amino acids. The CDR3 region is CASSFRPGGNQPQHF. DNA for the CDR3: TGTGCCAGCAGTTTTCGGCCCGGAGGCAATCAGCCCCAGCATTTT.

This clonotype showed up just a few times. The V call is TRBV4-3, the J call TRBJ2-5; maybe TRBD2 (6 bases). Per the germline V gene, CDR1 is LGHNA and CDR2 is YSLEER. The CDR3 contains 16 residues. The V and J ends lost 3 bases and 1 base respectively, with 15 bases between them. The CDR3 loop is CASSHSRGTVQETQYF. In nucleotides, the CDR3 is TGCGCCAGCAGCCACTCACGGGGGACGGTCCAAGAGACCCAGTACTTC.